This record covers a single TCR beta chain. Its antigen is not identified. This table comes from immunoSEQ multiplex PCR, and its TCRdb copy is limited to in-frame clones, with some not included. The sample gives about 11,000 clones, about 91% of which show up once; more than 15% is in the top ten. This entry is derived from a study of T cell clonotyping in hematopoietic cell transplantation. Study observations and caveats: No sorting was done, leaving CD4 and CD8 contributions mixed. Pathologically expanded recipient clonotypes increased progressively from day 30 to day 180 as diversity fell.

The germline CDR1 and CDR2 sequences are SGHTA and FQGNSA. V trimming: 2 bases; J trimming: 5 bases; junction bases outside the gene matches: 7. CDR3 size: 16 residues. Sequenced here: PBMCs, sampled 100 days after allogeneic stem cell transplant. V gene TRBV7-2 combines with J gene TRBJ2-1; 9 bases are a match to TRBD2. The receptor was isolated from a female patient between 55 and 75 years old who had an allogeneic stem cell transplant from an unrelated donor, so the T cells may come from the graft donor. Some clones in this sample may be carry-over from other donors' samples. The CDR3: CASSLTGLAVHNEQFF. Here the CDR3 DNA reads TGTGCCAGCAGCTTAACGGGACTAGCAGTTCACAATGAGCAGTTCTTC.